These 7 T cell receptor beta chains came from one sample sequenced in a study of control samples from healthy donors and cancer patients. Sequenced by immunoSEQ multiplex PCR; TCRdb stores in-frame clones only, minus some. The sample contains about 150,000 clones, more than 85% of which appear only once. What was sequenced was blood. The receptors were gathered from a woman aged 35 to 49 in good health.

The rearrangement uses TRBV2 and TRBJ1-6; no clear D. Germline lookup yields CDR1 SNHLY and CDR2 FYNNEI. The CDR3 is 15 residues long. The V end lost 4 bases, the J end lost 5 bases, and 12 bases lay between the germline ends. CDR3 nucleotides: TGTGCCAGCAGTGTATACGGGCCGGATAATTCACCCCTCCACTTT. This gives the protein CASSVYGPDNSPLHF.

The V and J genes are TRBV4-1 and TRBJ1-2; tentatively, D is TRBD1 (6 bases). There are 16 residues in the CDR3. In germline, CDR1 is MGHRA, CDR2 YSYEKL. V lost 0 bases to trimming and J lost 2 bases, with 13 bases between them. CDR3 sequence reads: CASSQERARGNYGYTF. The CDR3 nucleotides are TGCGCCAGCAGCCAAGAGAGAGCCAGGGGAAACTATGGCTACACCTTC.

The table lists this clone with a few counts. The V gene is TRBV18, the J gene TRBJ2-7, with D hard to call. Germline V gene lookup returns CDR1 KGHSH and CDR2 LQKENI. CDR3 size: 14 residues. The V end lost 3 bases, the J end lost 4 bases, and 13 bases lay between the germline ends. The CDR3 protein is CASSPRDGGYEQYF. CDR3 nucleotide sequence: TGTGCCAGCTCACCTAGAGACGGTGGTTACGAGCAGTACTTC. Full variable domain (rest looked up from reference TRBV18 and TRBJ2-7): NAGVMQNPRHLVRRRGQEARLRCSPMKGHSHVYWYRQLPEEGLKFMVYLQKENIIDESGMPKERFSAEFPKEGPSILRIQQVVRGDSAAYFCASSPRDGGYEQYFGPGTRLTVT.

This sequence joins TRBV24-1 and TRBJ1-6, with a weak D call TRBD1 (6 bases). This CDR3 has 18 amino acids. Germline V CDR1 and CDR2: KGHDR, SFDVKD. V shed 3 bases and J shed 6 bases, with 20 bases lying between them. The CDR3 loop reads CATSDKPTGTPGNSPLHF. The CDR3 coding sequence is TGTGCCACCAGTGATAAACCTACCGGGACACCTGGTAATTCACCCCTCCACTTT.

This chain uses TRBV6-6 with TRBJ1-2; D gene ambiguous. There are 11 residues in the CDR3. Germline V gene data show CDR1 as MNHNY and CDR2 as SVGAGI (reference sequence). Trimming pared 8 bases from V and 4 bases from J, leaving 8 bases between. The CDR3: CASEGGYGYTF. The CDR3 DNA sequence: TGTGCCAGCGAGGGTGGCTATGGCTACACCTTC.

The chain's CDR3 is CASSQARGNTEAFF. Here the CDR3 DNA reads TGCGCCAGCAGCCAAGCCCGGGGGAACACTGAAGCTTTCTTT. The chain employs TRBV4-1 and TRBJ1-1; D unresolved. V was pared by 1 base and J by 1 base, with 7 bases between. Germline CDR1 is MGHRA and CDR2 is YSYEKL. The length of the CDR3 is 14 residues.

This chain joins TRBV6-2 or TRBV6-3 and TRBJ1-4; possibly TRBD1 for D (6 bases). With 0 bases removed from V and 0 bases from J, the gap between germline ends came to 20 bases. CDR3 length equals 20 residues. CDR1 is MNHEY and CDR2 is SVGEGT in the germline V gene. CDR3 nucleotide sequence: TGTGCCAGCAGTTACTCGGCGTCCCAAGGGGGGAGGGCAACTAATGAAAAACTGTTTTTT. Translating gives CASSYSASQGGRATNEKLFF.